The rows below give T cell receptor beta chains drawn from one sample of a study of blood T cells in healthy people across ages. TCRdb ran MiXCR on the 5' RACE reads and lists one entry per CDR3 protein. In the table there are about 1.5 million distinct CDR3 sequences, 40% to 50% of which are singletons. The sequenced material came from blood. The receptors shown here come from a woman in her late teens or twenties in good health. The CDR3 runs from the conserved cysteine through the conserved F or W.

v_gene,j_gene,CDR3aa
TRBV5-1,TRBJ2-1,CASSLVRGAGNEQFF
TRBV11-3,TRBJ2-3,CASSPSAGQSDTQYF
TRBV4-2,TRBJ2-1,CASSQDSQRGLNEQFF
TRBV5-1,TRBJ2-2,CASSSTSVDTGELFF
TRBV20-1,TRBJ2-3,CSARTLRASVRASTDTQYF
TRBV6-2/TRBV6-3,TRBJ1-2,CASSYLSLRDSHYGYTF
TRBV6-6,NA,CASSYGTGNLEQYF
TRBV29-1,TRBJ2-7,CSVGTTSGPYEQYF
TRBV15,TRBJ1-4,CATSSSSQGFNEKLFF
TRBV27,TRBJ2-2,CASSPWDRGNGELFF
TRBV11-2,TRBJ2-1,CASSNGGGEQFF
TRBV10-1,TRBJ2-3,CASSANFGDTQYF
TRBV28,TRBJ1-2,CASSVGRNYGYTF
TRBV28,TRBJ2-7,CASRTPGQGFNEQYF
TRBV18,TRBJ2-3,CVSSPQGSTDTQYF
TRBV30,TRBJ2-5,CAWSVGLGQQETQYF
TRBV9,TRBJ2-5,CASSVGWGGYQETQYF
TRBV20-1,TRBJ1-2,CSARESQEFYGYTF
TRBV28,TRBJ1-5,CASSSSSGGFGQPQHF
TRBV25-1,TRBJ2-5,CASSERRGETQYF
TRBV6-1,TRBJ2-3,CASGTGGADTQYF
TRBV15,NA,CATSRTGGYEQYF
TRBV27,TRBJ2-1,CASSLRGQGAYNEQFF
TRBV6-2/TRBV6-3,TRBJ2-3,CAGSYSPGLGTDTQYF
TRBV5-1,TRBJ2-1,CASSLEWEKAYNEQFF
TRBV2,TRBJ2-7,CASVGETYEQYF
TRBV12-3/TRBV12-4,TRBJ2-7,CASSLPPLSVRAGYEQYF
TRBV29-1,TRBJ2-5,CSAGLQGGETQYF
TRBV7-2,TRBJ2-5,CASSLPTSLETQYF
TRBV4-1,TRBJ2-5,CASSQVLREATYGQYF
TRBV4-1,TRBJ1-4,CASSQVVATKNEKLFF
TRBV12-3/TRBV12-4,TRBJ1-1,CASSSWGARDTEAFF
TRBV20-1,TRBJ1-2,CSASAGNFGYTF
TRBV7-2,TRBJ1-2,CASFRETGGALGYTF
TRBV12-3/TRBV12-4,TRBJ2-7,CASSLAIPGVSYEQYF
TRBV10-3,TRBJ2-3,CAISVGGLGTDTQYF
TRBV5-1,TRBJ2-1,CASEETDREHNGQFF
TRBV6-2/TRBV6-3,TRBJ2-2,CASSYSHRGANTGELFF
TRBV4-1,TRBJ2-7,CASRLDWGGIPYEQYF
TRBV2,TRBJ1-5,CASKDTYSNQPQHF
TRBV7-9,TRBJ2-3,CASSLGEGANTQYF
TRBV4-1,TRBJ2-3,CASSHIEGAGEFDTQYF
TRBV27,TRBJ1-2,CAGSTGGQGRAKYGYTF
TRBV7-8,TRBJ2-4,CASSSEEVLDIQYF
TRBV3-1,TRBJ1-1,CASSQDRVRTEAFF
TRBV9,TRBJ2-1,CASSVEGNGEQFF
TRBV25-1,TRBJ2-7,CASADRVPTYEQYF
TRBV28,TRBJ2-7,CAGSFGLGPYEQYF
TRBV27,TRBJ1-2,CASSLKETGTPFSPYGYTF
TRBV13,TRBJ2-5,CASTLGGSSNEQYF
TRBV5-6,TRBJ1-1,CASSRSRGANTEAFF
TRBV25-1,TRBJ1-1,CASSAGRMNTEAFF